This T cell receptor beta chain was found in a study of CD8 T cells in Susac syndrome (dated by TCRdb to between 2018 and 2020). Context from the whole study: The study used repertoire sequencing to test whether antigen drove CD8+ T cell activation and differentiation in Susac syndrome. Results the study describes overall, beyond this receptor: The number of individuals in the TCR sequencing and HLA analysis was recognized as being relatively small.

Peripheral blood CD8+ and CD4+ T cells from healthy donors, Susac syndrome patients and multiple sclerosis patients were profiled by high-throughput TCR beta sequencing. Multiple sclerosis controls were treatment-naive patients with stable or active relapsing-remitting disease fulfilling revised McDonald criteria. Bulk CD8+ and CD4+ T cells were purified by magnetic negative isolation, while CD8+ TEMRA cells were enriched using FACS. Blood was drawn into EDTA tubes, processed within 24 hours, and PBMCs were isolated by density gradient centrifugation. PBMCs destined for TCR sequencing were cryopreserved in liquid nitrogen and later thawed in a 37 °C water bath. The sorted or isolated CD4+, CD8+ and CD8+ TEMRA cells had a purity of 90% or higher. RNA was extracted with the RNeasy kit and roughly 0.45 to 1 ug was reverse transcribed using random hexamers. The immunoSEQ multiplex PCR assay, covering 54 Vbeta and 13 Jbeta segments, was used to amplify TCR beta CDR3 regions. PCR amplification bias was corrected by using a synthetic template baseline for primer optimization and computational correction. As for the original processing: Reads were annotated to V, D and J genes according to IMGT and were analyzed with immunoSEQ Analyzer, with only productive sequences retained. Clonality was computed as one minus Shannon entropy normalized by log2 of the number of productive unique sequences. Public and private clones were assessed among the 100 most prevalent clones of each patient and control. Susac-specific clones were defined as absent from healthy and MS cohorts, approximately 1,000 published viral clones and other ImmuneACCESS disease sequences. TCRdb passed the public sequencing reads through fastp at Q25 and MiXCR, retaining productive beta sequences. Every distinct CDR3 protein forms one entry, paired with its most common genes and DNA. Here the V and J calls rest on TCRdb's processing, not on the authors' analysis. The sample records 200,000 or so distinct CDR3 sequences, 95% of which are singletons. Of the sample, approximately 0.09% is held by the ten largest clones.

V lost 0 bases and J lost 7 bases; the stretch between them is 14 bases long. The CDR3 measures 14 amino acids from cysteine to phenylalanine. Only the CDR3 portion is preserved as DNA: 42 bases, with reading frame beginning at the first base. CDR1 and CDR2, per the germline V gene, are SGDLS and YYNGEE. Details on this clonotype: The antigen it binds to is not known. Per-nucleotide qualities are absent, and no much larger clonotype sits a single base away.

The receptor comes from a human donor with multiple sclerosis. The sample taken for sequencing was CD4+ T cells from PBMCs. This receptor chain uses TRBV9 and TRBJ2-7; too little of a D gene remains to name it. The sequence in DNA is TGTGCCAGCAGCGTAGATCTAGGGCGAGGTGAGCAGTACTTC. Translated, this is CASSVDLGRGEQYF.